This TCR beta chain was identified during a study of post-analysis software for immune sequencing data (dated by TCRdb to 2015 to 2017). Context from the whole study: Relapsing-remitting, secondary progressive and progressive-relapsing multiple sclerosis were recorded as disease courses, and subtype annotation was lacking for some patients. A subset of samples was prepared in parallel using single-end sample barcoding, then pooled and co-amplified after Illumina adapter ligation. Patient repertoires were compared against 11 to 12 previously published healthy control repertoires from donors aged 6 to 25 years.

The investigation overall reported the following: Significantly lower normalized Chao1 diversity was found in multiple sclerosis patients than in controls, suggesting substantial peripheral T-cell clonal expansion. Roughly 5 TRBV segments, including TRBV5-6, TRBV5-1 and TRBV20-1, were significantly more frequent in patients than controls. The multiple sclerosis patient group was slightly younger than the control group. Strong co-clustering of samples prepared in the same batch was shown by direct clustering with F measure, prompting a batch-effect correction.

Points on this clonotype: The specificity of this receptor is unknown. No quality values exist for individual bases; no much larger clone is one base distant.

To demonstrate the VDJtools post-analysis software, TCR beta repertoires were profiled from the peripheral blood of some 12 young patients with multiple sclerosis. Multiple sclerosis patients were children and adolescents aged roughly 6 to 17 years. The library relied on PCR. Sequencing used an Illumina HiSeq 2500. To reduce PCR and sequencing biases, unique molecular identifiers were built into the TCR beta cDNA libraries. Per 1 to 10 million input T cells, roughly 500,000 cDNA molecules were obtained, such that each molecule approximated one T cell. The same protocol used for the earlier healthy control dataset was applied to prepare and sequence the patient libraries. Within a given batch, samples were prepared together, multiplexed and sequenced on the same HiSeq lane. On the authors' methods: Raw barcoded reads were processed with MIGEC, discarding single-read molecular identifier groups before consensus assembly and CDR3 extraction. VDJtools was used for post-analysis of the clonotype tables, and diversity was normalized by down-sampling every dataset to the size of the smallest sample. To correct batch-related cross-sample contamination, repertoire overlap clustering matched CDR3 amino acid sequences but not nucleotide sequences. TCRdb reprocessing: public reads trimmed at Q25 with fastp, clones called with MiXCR, in-frame beta chains kept. When rows share a CDR3 protein, they turn into one entry using the most common DNA and genes. TCRdb, rather than the study authors, made the V and J calls. In all, the sample holds 400,000 to 500,000 distinct CDR3 sequences, and over 30% of those were seen once. 6.5% to 8% of the sample comes from the top ten.

From cysteine to phenylalanine, the CDR3 is 17 amino acids long. The entry retains the CDR3 DNA only, 51 bases that are in frame from base 1. The germline V gene encodes CDR1 LGHNA and CDR2 YNFKEQ. Compared with germline, V lacks 4 bases and J lacks 4 bases; bases without a gene match: 10. The chain employs TRBV4-2 and TRBJ2-1; the central 10 bases match TRBD2. The source material was blood. The sequence was collected from a girl aged 2-9 years with multiple sclerosis. CDR3 region: CASSLTEWTSGYNEQFF. The bases read TGTGCCAGCAGCCTTACAGAGTGGACTAGCGGTTACAATGAGCAGTTCTTC.